Following are 8 T cell receptor beta chains from one sample sequenced in a study of T cell changes during pregnancy in multiple sclerosis. Sequencing used immunoSEQ multiplex PCR; TCRdb keeps in-frame clones, though not all of them. The sample consists of some 40,000 clones, approximately 94% of them appearing once. The sample in question was CD4+ T cells from peripheral blood mononuclear cells, obtained in the second trimester of pregnancy. The receptor set was obtained from a female donor with multiple sclerosis, enrolled in a pregnancy study.

The chain couples TRBV4-2 to TRBJ2-7, with 9 bases lining up with TRBD1. The CDR3 extends over 17 amino acids. Germline CDR1 LGHNA, CDR2 YNFKEQ. V was clipped by 1 base and J by 4 bases; unmatched bases: 11. The CDR3 DNA sequence: TGTGCCAGCAGCCAAGTGCGTTTAGGACAGGGGATTTACGAGCAGTACTTC. Protein: CASSQVRLGQGIYEQYF.

The chain uses TRBV4-1 and TRBJ1-5; possibly TRBD1 for D (5 bases). This CDR3 region has 13 residues. The V gene lost 0 bases and the J gene lost 9 bases, with 9 bases spanning the gap. Germline CDR1 MGHRA, CDR2 YSYEKL. The chain's CDR3 is CASSQDRASPQHF. DNA for the CDR3: TGCGCCAGCAGCCAAGACAGGGCCTCGCCCCAGCATTTT.

The CDR3 loop is CASSLDKNQPQHF. The DNA of the CDR3 is TGTGCCAGCAGCTTAGACAAGAATCAGCCCCAGCATTTT. This rearrangement joins TRBV13 to TRBJ1-5, with no clear D. This CDR3 has 13 amino acids. Germline V lookup: CDR1 PRHDT, CDR2 FYEKMQ (reference sequence). V lost 1 base and J 4 bases, leaving 5 bases between the germline ends.

Concerning this clone: One end of the junction varies from germline; a read error may be responsible. The rearrangement uses TRBV7-9 and TRBJ1-2; possible D gene TRBD1, 5 bases. The CDR3 is 11 amino acids. Looked up from germline, CDR1 is SEHNR and CDR2 is FQNEAQ (reference sequence). The CDR3 region is CGGSTVDGYTF. DNA of the CDR3: TGCGGGGGGTCAACGGTGGATGGCTACACCTTC.

The chain links TRBV7-3 to TRBJ1-3; D is ambiguous. The CDR3 extends over 14 amino acids. V was pared by 5 bases and J by 0 bases, with 8 bases between. The germline gives CDR1 SGHTA, CDR2 FQGTGA. CDR3 residues: CASSAGISGNTIYF. CDR3 sequence (DNA): TGTGCCAGCAGCGCAGGAATCTCTGGAAACACCATATATTTT.

The V and J genes are TRBV2 and TRBJ1-1; no definite D call. V was shortened by 4 bases and J by 0 bases, with 6 bases between the two germline ends. Germline values: CDR1 SNHLY, CDR2 FYNNEI. The CDR3 is 13 amino acids. This chain's CDR3 is CASSARLNTEAFF. The CDR3 region has the DNA TGTGCCAGCAGTGCGAGGCTGAACACTGAAGCTTTCTTT.

This rearrangement joins TRBV6-5 to TRBJ1-2, with TRBD1 identical over 8 bases. J gave up 4 bases and V 6 bases, and 10 bases lay outside the gene matches. The CDR3 sequence is 15 residues long. Germline V lookup: CDR1 MNHEY, CDR2 SVGAGI. CDR3 sequence reads: CASRTLGQGGYGYTF. The CDR3 DNA follows: TGTGCCAGCAGAACCCTTGGACAGGGCGGCTATGGCTACACCTTC.

V usage is TRBV2 and J usage is TRBJ2-7; no firm D call. Germline CDR1 SNHLY, CDR2 FYNNEI. The CDR3 sequence is 13 residues long. V lost 1 base, J lost 6 bases, and 10 bases lay in between. For the CDR3, the DNA is TGTGCCAGCAGTGAAGGCGGCGGCCCCGAGCAGTACTTC. As protein: CASSEGGGPEQYF.